These 5 T cell receptor beta chains originate from one sample sequenced in a study of cytomegalovirus exposure and HLA in healthy donors (dated by TCRdb to 2017 to 2019). The library came from the immunoSEQ multiplex PCR assay. For the multiplex PCR, a mixture combining 60 forward primers for TCR Vbeta segments and 13 reverse primers for TCR Jbeta segments was used. Imported from immuneACCESS, the table was reduced by TCRdb to in-frame sequences with V and J called. These copies leave out some clones; in studies compared against another copy, an unresolved V gene accounts for under half, and the cause of the remainder is not known. This sample comprises approximately 260,000 clones, approximately 84% of them detected only once. In total, the top ten clones hold 2% to 2.5% of the sample. Specimen: PBMCs. These receptors were taken from a woman in her forties in good health and CMV-seropositive.

The V call is TRBV6-5, the J call TRBJ2-3; TRBD1 agrees at 7 bases. CDR1 and CDR2 from the germline V gene are MNHEY and SVGAGI. The CDR3 sequence is 15 residues long. Trimming at V came to 10 bases and at J to 7 bases, leaving 17 bases not matched to a gene. CDR3 residues: CATEGRDRGGNTQYF. CDR3 DNA: TGTGCCACAGAGGGCCGGGACAGAGGGGGTAATACGCAGTATTTT.

The chain links TRBV6-1 to TRBJ1-5; perhaps TRBD1 as D (5 bases). The germline CDR1 and CDR2 sequences are MNHNS and SASEGT. Deletions cut 0 bases from V and 1 base from J, with 10 bases between. The CDR3 runs to 16 residues. The CDR3 DNA is TGTGCCAGCAGTGAAGCTTCAGGGTGGAGCAATCAGCCCCAGCATTTT. Translation: CASSEASGWSNQPQHF.

This sequence joins TRBV7-2 and TRBJ2-7; 8 bases are a match to TRBD2. Per the germline V gene, CDR1 is SGHTA and CDR2 is FQGNSA. With 5 bases clipped from V and 2 bases from J, the junction kept 5 bases outside the gene matches. The CDR3 is 14 amino acids. The CDR3 DNA follows: TGTGCCAGCAGCCCCCTAGCGGGCCCCTACGAGCAGTACTTC. Translated, it gives CASSPLAGPYEQYF.

The rearrangement links TRBV7-7 to TRBJ2-5; TRBD1 aligns across 7 bases. With V trimmed by 5 bases and J by 0 bases, 6 bases remained unmatched. Germline assignment: CDR1 SSHAT and CDR2 FNYEAQ (reference sequence). The CDR3 sequence is 15 residues long. CDR3 loop: CASSPTGTDQETQYF. Written as DNA, the CDR3 is TGTGCCAGCAGCCCAACAGGGACAGACCAAGAGACCCAGTACTTC. The full variable domain, in which reference TRBV7-7 and TRBJ2-5 provide the parts outside the CDR3, is GAGVSQSPRYKVTKRGQDVTLRCDPISSHATLYWYQQALGQGPEFLTYFNYEAQPDKSGLPSDRFSAERPEGSISTLTIQRTEQRDSAMYRCASSPTGTDQETQYFGPGTRLLVL.

The rearrangement uses TRBV19 and TRBJ1-3; a weak D match, TRBD1 (6 bases). In germline, CDR1 is LNHDA, CDR2 SQIVND (reference sequence). The CDR3 runs 16 residues. Trimming shortened V by 5 bases and J by 1 base, and 15 bases separated the two germline ends. CDR3 DNA sequence: TGTGCCAGTAGTCTTACGACAGGCCAATCTGGAAACACCATATATTTT. Protein: CASSLTTGQSGNTIYF.